These 32 T cell receptor beta chains originate from one sample sequenced in a study of T cell clonality in common variable immunodeficiency. These receptors have no known antigen. General study points: In common variable immunodeficiency, TCR beta chains reportedly carried fewer deletions and N-nucleotide insertions.

Assay used: immunoSEQ multiplex PCR; TCRdb lists only in-frame clones, some missing. This sample comprises roughly 23,000 clones, none seen once only. Sequences were obtained from peripheral blood mononuclear cells. The receptors stem from a human donor with common variable immunodeficiency.

This clone has just a few counts. The CDR3 end falls 3 residues outside the read, so it is completed with the germline J gene. The chain couples TRBV20-1 to TRBJ1-2; perhaps TRBD1 as D (6 bases). V lost 7 bases and J lost 2, with 11 bases in between. CDR3 length equals 12 residues. Per the germline V gene, CDR1 is DFQATT and CDR2 is SNEGSKA (reference sequence). Here the CDR3 reads CSVTDSNYGYTF. CDR3 DNA (partial): TGCAGTGTTACGGACAGCAACTATGGC.

Comment on this clone: The read stops 3 residues short of the end of the CDR3; the missing end is completed from the germline J gene. This chain uses TRBV2 with TRBJ2-1; 10 bases agree with TRBD2. The germline V gene encodes CDR1 SNHLY and CDR2 FYNNEI. The CDR3 is 19 amino acids. The trim removed 4 bases at V and 3 bases at J, leaving 15 bases unmatched. The part of the CDR3 DNA that was read is TGTGCCAGCAGTGGGGGTAGTAGCGGGGGGCGAAGCCTCTACAATGAG. Its translation: CASSGGSSGGRSLYNE. The full CDR3 protein is CASSGGSSGGRSLYNEQFF.

As regards this clone: The CDR3 end falls 3 residues outside the read, so it is completed with the germline J gene. Other DNA variants within this sample encode the same CDR3. The V gene is TRBV5-1, the J gene TRBJ2-7; TRBD2 agrees at 9 bases. The trim removed 4 bases at V and 2 bases at J, leaving 4 bases unmatched. The CDR3 consists of 14 residues. CDR1 is SGHRS, CDR2 YFSETQ, per germline. CDR3 protein: CASSIAGATYEQYF. Incomplete CDR3 DNA: TGCGCCAGCAGCATAGCGGGAGCTACCTACGAG.

The sample holds a few counts of this clone. The DNA ends 3 residues before the CDR3 does, and the rest of the CDR3 is filled in from the germline J gene. The chain recombines TRBV20-1 with TRBJ1-2, with TRBD1 identical over 7 bases. The germline gives CDR1 DFQATT, CDR2 SNEGSKA (reference sequence). Trimming cost V 3 bases and J 4 bases; bases outside gene matches: 5. CDR3 length: 13 residues. The part of the CDR3 DNA that was read is TGCAGTGCTAGCCCGGGACAGACCTATGGC. The encoded protein is CSASPGQTYG. The CDR3 in full is CSASPGQTYGYTF.

This clone has at least ten counts. The read gets to within 3 residues of the CDR3 end, and the germline J gene fills in the rest. The chain recombines TRBV18 with TRBJ2-6, with 8 bases aligning to TRBD1. The germline V gene encodes CDR1 KGHSH and CDR2 LQKENI. The trim removed 1 base at V and 6 bases at J, leaving 11 bases unmatched. CDR3 length: 18 amino acids. The CDR3 sequence is CASSPRSLGQGPANVLTF. The DNA read from the CDR3 is TGTGCCAGCTCACCACGATCCCTAGGACAGGGCCCGGCCAACGTC.

Of note for this clone: Read sequence stops 3 residues before the CDR3 end, and the germline J gene provides the missing end. The V and J genes are TRBV2 and TRBJ2-5; 8 bases line up with TRBD2. The V segment lost 5 bases and the J segment 4 bases; nucleotides outside the gene matches: 21. CDR3 length: 19 amino acids. Germline CDR1 reads SNHLY; CDR2 reads FYNNEI. CDR3 bases read: TGTGCCAGCAGTAGTCTAGAACTAGCGGAGACTGGGGGGGGAGAGACC. Residues: CASSSLELAETGGGET. The complete CDR3 reads CASSSLELAETGGGETQYF.

This clone was seen a few times. The CDR3 extends 3 residues past the end of the read, so its final part is completed from the germline J gene. The rearrangement links TRBV7-2 to TRBJ2-7; 9 nucleotides align to TRBD2. Trimming removed 3 bases from V and 5 bases from J; junction bases left unmatched: 5. The CDR3 is made up of 14 amino acids. In germline, CDR1 is SGHTA, CDR2 FQGNSA. The CDR3 bases that were read are TGTGCCAGCAGCTTCGCGGGAGGGAGGGACGAG. It translates to CASSFAGGRDE. The CDR3 as a whole reads CASSFAGGRDEQYF.

The sample holds many counts of this clone. With the read ending 3 residues before the CDR3 end, the germline J gene is used to fill in that end. The chain employs TRBV5-4 and TRBJ1-2; maybe TRBD1 (5 bases). Germline assignment: CDR1 SGHNT and CDR2 YYREEE (reference sequence). The CDR3 sequence is 14 residues long. Trimming removed 4 bases at V and 2 bases at J, with 12 bases between. CDR3 in amino acids: CASSPRQWNYGYTF. The CDR3 DNA, read in part, is TGTGCCAGCAGCCCCAGACAGTGGAACTATGGC.

This chain's CDR3 is CAWSKGTAQPYGYTF. The sequenced CDR3 bases are TGTGCCTGGAGCAAAGGGACAGCCCAACCGTATGGC. The chain combines TRBV30 with TRBJ1-2; 7 nucleotides match TRBD1. The read ends 3 residues before the CDR3 terminus; that terminus is restored from the germline J gene. V lost 3 bases and J lost 5; bases outside the gene matches: 12. The CDR3 has 15 amino acids. Germline V lookup: CDR1 GTSNPN, CDR2 SVGIG (reference sequence).

Remarks on this clone: With the read ending 3 residues before the CDR3 end, the germline J gene is used to fill in that end. The chain joins TRBV7-9 to TRBJ1-1; possible D gene TRBD1, 5 bases. Germline CDR1 SEHNR, CDR2 FQNEAQ (reference sequence). The CDR3 is 14 amino acids. With 3 bases removed from V and 6 bases from J, the gap between germline ends came to 14 bases. The CDR3: CASSLDVGGAEAFF. CDR3 DNA (partial): TGTGCCAGCAGCTTGGACGTTGGAGGGGCTGAA.

There are many counts of this clone. The read is 3 residues too short to cover the CDR3 end, so that end is filled in from the germline J gene. The rearrangement joins TRBV19 to TRBJ2-5; D possibly corresponds to TRBD1 (5 bases). Trimming cost V 3 bases and J 5 bases, with 13 bases left between them. Per germline, CDR1 LNHDA and CDR2 SQIVND (reference sequence). This CDR3 is built from 14 residues. The CDR3 sequence is CASSIDSLGETQYF. The part of the CDR3 DNA that was read is TGTGCCAGTAGTATTGACAGTCTTGGGGAGACC.

There are many counts of this clone. The CDR3 goes on 3 residues after the read ends, and that part is filled in from the germline J gene. The gene calls are TRBV5-1 and TRBJ2-3; TRBD2 aligns across 8 bases. The CDR3 consists of 16 residues. Trimming at V came to 4 bases and at J to 1 base, leaving 8 bases not matched to a gene. From germline, CDR1 is SGHRS and CDR2 YFSETQ. CDR3 region: CASSPKAGVGTDTQYF. CDR3 DNA, as far as it was read: TGCGCCAGCAGCCCAAAAGCGGGAGTAGGCACAGATACG.

To note about this clone: The CDR3 extends 3 residues past the end of the read, so its final part is completed from the germline J gene. The chain has TRBV7-2 and TRBJ1-1, with D unclear. Germline V lookup: CDR1 SGHTA, CDR2 FQGNSA. The CDR3 consists of 13 residues. Deletions cut 4 bases from V and 0 bases from J, with 6 bases between. The sequenced part of the CDR3 DNA is TGTGCCAGCAGCTATACGGTGAACACTGAA. Translated, it gives CASSYTVNTE. The full CDR3 sequence reads CASSYTVNTEAFF.

This clone showed up just a few times. The read comes to an end 3 residues before the CDR3 does, leaving the germline J gene to fill in the end. The chain joins TRBV19 to TRBJ1-1, with 7 bases that match TRBD1. The germline V gene encodes CDR1 LNHDA and CDR2 SQIVND (reference sequence). This CDR3 has 13 amino acids. The trim removed 1 base at V and 6 bases at J, leaving 2 bases unmatched. CDR3 DNA (partial): TGTGCCAGTAGTATAGCTCAGGGGGCTGAA. It codes for CASSIAQGAE. The full CDR3 reads CASSIAQGAEAFF.

This clone was seen ten or more times. The read terminates 3 residues before the CDR3 end, so the remaining end is supplied by the germline J gene. The chain couples TRBV29-1 to TRBJ2-2, with TRBD2 identical over 11 bases. This CDR3 has 15 residues. V lost 6 bases to trimming and J lost 5 bases; unmatched junction nucleotides: 8. Germline V CDR1 and CDR2: SQVTM, ANQGSEA. The CDR3 bases that were read are TGCAGCGTCCTGACTAGCGGGATAAGAACCGGGGAG. Its translation: CSVLTSGIRTGE. The full CDR3 reads CSVLTSGIRTGELFF.

The sample holds many counts of this clone. The read ends 3 residues early relative to the CDR3; the germline J gene fills the gap. The genes are TRBV28 and TRBJ2-5, with TRBD1 identical over 10 bases. Germline V CDR1 and CDR2: MDHEN, SYDVKM. The CDR3 runs 15 residues. With V trimmed by 4 bases and J by 1 base, 3 bases remained unmatched. The covered CDR3 bases are TGTGCCAGCAGTTCCCGACAGGGGGCCCAAGAGACC. This translates into CASSSRQGAQET. Given in full, the CDR3 is CASSSRQGAQETQYF.

There are a few counts of this clone. The read terminates 3 residues ahead of where the CDR3 ends, so the germline J gene completes it. This chain links TRBV29-1 with TRBJ2-7; 10 bases are shared with TRBD2. The germline CDR1 and CDR2 sequences are SQVTM and ANQGSEA. Trimming at V came to 6 bases and at J to 2 bases, leaving 10 bases not matched to a gene. The CDR3 is 15 amino acids. CDR3 DNA, as far as it was read: TGCAGCGTCACTAGCGGGATAGGTTTTGCCTACGAG. Amino acids: CSVTSGIGFAYE. The whole CDR3 protein is CSVTSGIGFAYEQYF.

This clone has a handful of counts. The CDR3 end lies 3 residues beyond the end of the read and is filled in from the germline J gene. This sequence joins TRBV19 and TRBJ2-5; 9 bases are shared with TRBD2. CDR3 length: 14 amino acids. Germline V gene lookup returns CDR1 LNHDA and CDR2 SQIVND (reference sequence). With V trimmed by 5 bases and J by 1 base, 2 bases remained unmatched. CDR3 amino acids: CASSPTSGQETQYF. CDR3 DNA, as far as it was read: TGTGCCAGTAGTCCGACTAGCGGCCAAGAGACC.

Worth noting for this clone: The CDR3 goes on 3 residues after the read ends, and that part is filled in from the germline J gene. V is TRBV19 and J is TRBJ1-5; D is unresolved. Deletions cut 5 bases from V and 7 bases from J, with 12 bases between. CDR1 and CDR2 from the germline V gene are LNHDA and SQIVND (reference sequence). The CDR3 has 13 residues. The CDR3 protein is CASSRSSGQPQHF. CDR3 DNA (partial): TGTGCCAGTAGTCGTAGTAGCGGGCAGCCC.

Comments on this clone: Read sequence stops 3 residues before the CDR3 end, and the germline J gene provides the missing end. This chain links TRBV6-1 with TRBJ2-7; TRBD2 agrees at 10 bases. Germline V gene lookup returns CDR1 MNHNS and CDR2 SASEGT. This CDR3 spans 16 amino acids. Trimming cost V 4 bases and J 0 bases; bases outside gene matches: 6. CDR3 DNA (partial): TGTGCCAGCAGTGTGTGGGCTAGCGGGAGCTCCTACGAG. It yields the protein CASSVWASGSSYE. The CDR3 reads in full as CASSVWASGSSYEQYF.

This clone has a count of ten or more. The read ends 3 residues before the CDR3 terminus; that terminus is restored from the germline J gene. The chain joins TRBV7-9 to TRBJ1-2; no clear D gene. The CDR3 runs 12 residues. Germline loops: CDR1 SEHNR, CDR2 FQNEAQ (reference sequence). V was clipped by 5 bases and J by 5 bases, with 9 bases between them. The DNA read from the CDR3 is TGTGCCAGCAGCCCGTCCGGTTATGGC. Translating gives CASSPSGYG. The whole CDR3 reads CASSPSGYGYTF.

This clone was detected ten times or more. The DNA ends 3 residues before the CDR3 does, and the rest of the CDR3 is filled in from the germline J gene. The chain combines TRBV7-9 with TRBJ2-5; 10 positions match TRBD2. CDR1 is SEHNR, CDR2 FQNEAQ, per germline (reference sequence). The length of the CDR3 is 14 residues. The CDR3 protein is CASSRLAGAITQYF. Incomplete CDR3 DNA: TGTGCCAGCAGCCGGCTAGCGGGGGCTATTACC.

This clone was seen only a few times. The CDR3 is cut off 3 residues early in the read; its end comes from the germline J gene. This sequence joins TRBV2 and TRBJ2-5; TRBD1 might be the D (5 bases). V lost 6 bases and J 0 bases, leaving 8 bases between the germline ends. The CDR3 totals 13 residues. Germline V gene lookup returns CDR1 SNHLY and CDR2 FYNNEI. The CDR3 protein is CASRSGYQETQYF. CDR3 bases read: TGTGCCAGCAGATCAGGGTACCAAGAGACC.

This clone is categorized as hyperexpanded (1% or more). CDR3 amino acids: CASSLGERNTEAFF. Incomplete CDR3 DNA: TGTGCCAGCAGCTTAGGCGAGCGGAACACTGAA. This rearrangement joins TRBV13 to TRBJ1-1; D not resolved. The read stops 3 residues short of the end of the CDR3; the missing end is completed from the germline J gene. Trimming left V 0 bases short and J 1 base short, with 6 bases between. This CDR3 is built from 14 residues. Germline V gives CDR1 PRHDT, CDR2 FYEKMQ (reference sequence).

This clone was counted many times. The read terminates 3 residues before the CDR3 end, so the remaining end is supplied by the germline J gene. This chain connects TRBV20-1 to TRBJ2-7; TRBD2 agrees at 11 bases. The CDR3 has 17 amino acids. CDR1 and CDR2 (germline): DFQATT, SNEGSKA (reference sequence). V shed 0 bases, J shed 0 bases, and the junction held 7 bases outside the gene matches. The DNA read from the CDR3 is TGCAGTGCTAGAGACGCGCTAGCGGGAGGAACCTCCTACGAG. Its protein product is CSARDALAGGTSYE. The entire CDR3 protein is CSARDALAGGTSYEQYF.

This clone was found a few times. From the germline J gene comes the end of the CDR3, since the read stops 3 residues before it. V gene TRBV6-2 or TRBV6-3 combines with J gene TRBJ2-5, with 9 bases fitting TRBD1. The CDR3 contains 16 residues. Trimming took 6 bases from V and 5 from J; bases not matched to a gene: 13. Germline V gene data show CDR1 as MNHEY and CDR2 as SVGEGT. The CDR3 bases that were read are TGTGCCAGCAGAACGCCTGCGACAGGGGGAGGGGAGACC. It codes for CASRTPATGGGET. The complete CDR3 sequence is CASRTPATGGGETQYF.

This clone was seen many times. Coverage ceases 3 residues before the CDR3 finishes, and the germline J gene fills in the end. This sequence joins TRBV29-1 and TRBJ1-1; TRBD1 aligns across 8 bases. Unmatched junction bases numbered 10, after V lost 5 bases and J lost 5 bases. The CDR3 runs 14 residues. Per germline, CDR1 SQVTM and CDR2 ANQGSEA. The CDR3 loop is CSVSNRGVQTEAFF. The CDR3 DNA, read in part, is TGCAGCGTTTCCAACAGGGGGGTACAAACTGAA. The variable domain in full, with the rest retrieved from reference TRBV29-1 and TRBJ1-1, is SAVISQKPSRDICQRGTSLTIQCQVDSQVTMMFWYRQQPGQSLTLIATANQGSEATYESGFVIDKFPISRPNLTFSTLTVSNMSPEDSSIYLCSVSNRGVQTEAFFGQGTRLTVV.

This clone was detected many times. Read sequence stops 3 residues before the CDR3 end, and the germline J gene provides the missing end. The chain uses TRBV5-4 and TRBJ1-1, with D tentatively TRBD1 (6 bases). Trimming pared 1 base from V and 5 bases from J, leaving 12 bases between. Germline CDR1 is SGHNT and CDR2 is YYREEE (reference sequence). The CDR3 is 14 residues long. The DNA read from the CDR3 is TGTGCCAGCAGCTTGAGGGGGTCGAGAACTGAA. The encoded protein is CASSLRGSRTE. In full, the CDR3 is CASSLRGSRTEAFF.

The table lists this clone with many counts. The read finishes 3 residues shy of the CDR3 end, and the germline J gene is used to complete it. The chain uses TRBV20-1 and TRBJ2-1, with 7 bases fitting TRBD2. The CDR3 runs 13 residues. The V gene's germline CDR1 is DFQATT and CDR2 SNEGSKA (reference sequence). V lost 5 bases, J lost 7 bases, and 8 bases stayed unmatched. CDR3 sequence reads: CSARGERENEQFF. Incomplete CDR3 DNA: TGCAGTGCTCGGGGGGAGAGGGAAAATGAG.

This clone appeared a few times. The read stops 3 residues short of the end of the CDR3; the missing end is completed from the germline J gene. This sequence joins TRBV5-6 and TRBJ1-5; no definite D call. Per germline, CDR1 SGHDT and CDR2 YYEEEE. V lost 0 bases, J lost 0 bases, and 7 bases lay in between. The CDR3 is 15 amino acids. The CDR3 DNA, read in part, is TGTGCCAGCAGCTTGGGACTGTATAGCAATCAGCCC. Its translation is CASSLGLYSNQP. The entire CDR3 reads CASSLGLYSNQPQHF. The entire variable domain, with the rest obtained from reference TRBV5-6 and TRBJ1-5, is as follows: DAGVTQSPTHLIKTRGQQVTLRCSPKSGHDTVSWYQQALGQGPQFIFQYYEEEERQRGNFPDRFSGHQFPNYSSELNVNALLLGDSALYLCASSLGLYSNQPQHFGDGTRLSIL.

Points on this clone: The read comes to an end 3 residues before the CDR3 does, leaving the germline J gene to fill in the end. This chain connects TRBV7-9 to TRBJ1-1; TRBD1 is a possible D gene (5 bases). V lost 1 base and J lost 0, with 9 bases in between. This CDR3 is built from 15 residues. Germline V gene data show CDR1 as SEHNR and CDR2 as FQNEAQ (reference sequence). The CDR3 bases that were read are TGTGCCAGCAGCTTAGACGCGGGGGTGAACACTGAA. This codes for CASSLDAGVNTE. The whole CDR3 sequence reads CASSLDAGVNTEAFF.

At least ten counts were recorded for this clone. The read terminates 3 residues before the CDR3 end, so the remaining end is supplied by the germline J gene. The chain carries TRBV5-1 and TRBJ2-2, with D unclear. The CDR3 totals 16 residues. Germline assignment: CDR1 SGHRS and CDR2 YFSETQ. Trimming took 2 bases from V and 4 from J, leaving 15 bases between them. The part of the CDR3 DNA that was read is TGCGCCAGCAGCTTAACTCAGTCTGGCGGCACCGGGGAG. This gives the protein CASSLTQSGGTGE. In full, the CDR3 is CASSLTQSGGTGELFF.